What follows are 28 T cell receptor beta chains derived from one specimen sequenced in a study of PD-L1 blockade in urothelial cancer. Sequencing was performed with immunoSEQ multiplex PCR; in TCRdb, only in-frame clones are kept and a portion is missing. The sample has fewer than 100,000 clones, 85% seen once. As to time point: pretreatment peripheral blood. The sample consisted of PBMCs, taken around atezolizumab (anti-PD-L1) treatment. Source of these receptors: a man between 40 and 49 years old with urothelial cancer.

V usage is TRBV7-9 and J usage is TRBJ2-3, with D possibly matching TRBD2 (6 bases). The CDR3 sequence is 14 residues long. Trimming cost V 5 bases and J 2 bases, with 11 bases left between them. Germline CDR1 is SEHNR and CDR2 is FQNEAQ (reference sequence). The CDR3 DNA reads as TGTGCCAGCAGCCATAGCGGAACCACAGATACGCAGTATTTT. Residues: CASSHSGTTDTQYF.

The genes are TRBV7-6 and TRBJ1-3, with 8 positions matching TRBD1. CDR1 is SGHVS and CDR2 is FNYEAQ in the germline V gene. The CDR3 length is 16 residues. Losses at the gene ends were 1 base for V and 8 bases for J; bases not matched to a gene: 10. This CDR3 reads CASSLVGQGAGDTIYF. For the CDR3, the DNA is TGTGCCAGCAGCTTAGTAGGACAGGGTGCCGGTGACACCATATATTTT. Full variable domain (rest looked up from reference TRBV7-6 and TRBJ1-3): GAGVSQSPRYKVTKRGQDVALRCDPISGHVSLYWYRQALGQGPEFLTYFNYEAQQDKSGLPNDRFSAERPEGSISTLTIQRTEQRDSAMYRCASSLVGQGAGDTIYFGEGSWLTVV.

The chain recombines TRBV7-2 with TRBJ2-7; 11 nucleotides agree with TRBD2. The CDR3 length is 14 residues. The V gene's germline CDR1 is SGHTA and CDR2 FQGNSA. Trimming took 9 bases from V and 5 from J; bases not matched to a gene: 9. The CDR3 sequence: CASKSQLAGDEQYF. CDR3 sequence (DNA): TGTGCCAGTAAATCCCAACTAGCGGGAGACGAGCAGTACTTC.

The chain carries TRBV11-2 and TRBJ1-3, with 10 bases matching TRBD1. Germline V gives CDR1 SGHAT, CDR2 FQNNGV. The CDR3 is 16 amino acids. Trimming cost V 6 bases and J 3 bases; bases outside gene matches: 8. The CDR3 reads CASRAGWDRGGNTIYF. The DNA for the CDR3 is TGTGCCAGCAGAGCAGGTTGGGACAGGGGTGGAAACACCATATATTTT.

The V gene is TRBV5-1, the J gene TRBJ1-4, with D possibly TRBD1 on 5 matching bases. The CDR3 covers 15 residues. Germline lookup yields CDR1 SGHRS and CDR2 YFSETQ. Trimming cost V 4 bases and J 2 bases, with 12 bases left between them. The chain's CDR3 is CASSPGGLTNEKLFF. The CDR3 nucleotides read TGCGCCAGCAGCCCGGGGGGACTGACTAATGAAAAACTGTTTTTT.

The V gene is TRBV5-1, the J gene TRBJ2-7; 7 bases fit TRBD2. Germline V gene data show CDR1 as SGHRS and CDR2 as YFSETQ. The trim removed 1 base at V and 3 bases at J, leaving 4 bases unmatched. The CDR3 is 14 amino acids. The CDR3 nucleotides read TGCGCCAGCAGCTTGACTAGCGCTTACTACGAGCAGTACTTC. As protein: CASSLTSAYYEQYF.

This clone was seen more than once but under ten times. The chain uses TRBV14 and TRBJ2-1; 8 nucleotides match TRBD2. Germline V gives CDR1 SGHDN, CDR2 FVKESK. The CDR3 consists of 16 residues. V dropped 0 bases and J dropped 9; count of bases not matched to a gene: 10. CDR3 region: CASSQDPSGRFSEQFF. As DNA, the CDR3 is TGTGCCAGCAGCCAAGATCCCAGCGGGAGATTTAGTGAGCAGTTCTTC.

This chain joins TRBV4-3 and TRBJ2-1; D is perhaps TRBD2 (6 bases). Per the germline V gene, CDR1 is LGHNA and CDR2 is YSLEER. CDR3 length: 12 amino acids. The CDR3 spells CSMEELAYEQFF. As DNA, the CDR3 is TGCTCGATGGAGGAACTAGCTTATGAGCAGTTCTTC.

The rearrangement uses TRBV5-1 and TRBJ2-5; 8 bases match TRBD2. Germline trimming cut 7 bases from V and 5 bases from J; bases unmatched to any gene: 13. Germline CDR1 and CDR2: SGHRS and YFSETQ. The CDR3 contains 15 residues. The CDR3 spells CASVMGSGGRETQYF. For the CDR3, the DNA is TGCGCCAGCGTCATGGGGAGCGGGGGACGGGAGACCCAGTACTTC.

The gene calls are TRBV7-2 and TRBJ2-2; 7 bases agree with TRBD2. Germline trimming cut 2 bases from V and 5 bases from J; bases unmatched to any gene: 5. In germline, CDR1 is SGHTA, CDR2 FQGNSA. The CDR3 loop spans 15 amino acids. The CDR3 spells CASSLLAERTGELFF. The DNA for the CDR3 is TGTGCCAGCAGCTTACTAGCGGAGAGGACCGGGGAGCTGTTTTTT.

This sequence joins TRBV7-9 and TRBJ2-5; 7 nucleotides align to TRBD2. The V and J ends lost 8 bases and 4 bases, in that order; junction bases with no gene match: 13. The CDR3 runs 15 residues. Germline V CDR1 and CDR2: SEHNR, FQNEAQ (reference sequence). The CDR3 nucleotides are TGTGCCAGCCTACCCGCCGGGGGGTGGGTAGAGACCCAGTACTTC. It specifies CASLPAGGWVETQYF.

The J gene is TRBJ1-5, the V gene TRBV27; D is unclear. V was pared by 6 bases and J by 3 bases, with 12 bases between. The CDR3 is 14 residues long. Germline CDR1 reads MNHEY; CDR2 reads SMNVEV (reference sequence). The CDR3 nucleotides are TGTGCCAGCAGCCCATGGGCAGACAATCAGCCCCAGCATTTT. Protein: CASSPWADNQPQHF.

Note on this clone: A read error may produce the germline difference seen at one junction end. This chain links TRBV5-6 with TRBJ2-7, with D possibly matching TRBD2 (5 bases). The CDR3 is 12 amino acids. Germline lookup yields CDR1 SGHDT and CDR2 YYEEEE. CDR3 nucleotides: TGTGCCAGCTCCTACGGGGTCGCGGAGCCGTACTTC. Amino acids: CASSYGVAEPYF.

V is TRBV4-3 and J is TRBJ2-1; D uncertain. CDR3 length equals 18 residues. With 1 base removed from V and 8 bases from J, the gap between germline ends came to 24 bases. CDR1 LGHNA and CDR2 YSLEER come from the germline V gene. CDR3 sequence: CASSQAAGAGSSLDEQFF. CDR3 nucleotides: TGCGCCAGCAGCCAAGCCGCCGGTGCCGGTTCGTCCCTCGATGAGCAGTTCTTC.

DNA of the CDR3: TGTGCCAGCAGTCACGTGAGGGATCTAGAAGCTTTCTTT. Its protein is CASSHVRDLEAFF. The V call is TRBV6-6, the J call TRBJ1-1, with D uncertain. CDR1 is MNHNY and CDR2 is SVGAGI in the germline V gene (reference sequence). This CDR3 has 13 amino acids. Between the trimmed V and J ends, which lost 5 bases and 8 bases, there was a span of 15 bases.

This chain joins TRBV2 and TRBJ2-5; 7 bases fit TRBD1. V shed 7 bases and J 2 bases; nucleotides not matched to a gene: 10. The germline CDR1 and CDR2 sequences are SNHLY and FYNNEI. The CDR3 has 15 amino acids. CDR3 nucleotide sequence: TGTGCCAGCATCCCCATGAAACAGGGGCAAGAGACCCAGTACTTC. Its protein is CASIPMKQGQETQYF.

The chain employs TRBV2 and TRBJ1-2; D is undetermined. Germline values: CDR1 SNHLY, CDR2 FYNNEI. The CDR3 sequence is 13 residues long. V lost 3 bases and J lost 6, with 11 bases in between. In DNA form, the CDR3 reads TGTGCCAGCAGTGATTATCGGAGGGATGGCTACACCTTC. Amino acids: CASSDYRRDGYTF. Full variable domain (outside the CDR3, taken from reference TRBV2 and TRBJ1-2): EPEVTQTPSHQVTQMGQEVILRCVPISNHLYFYWYRQILGQKVEFLVSFYNNEISEKSEIFDDQFSVERPDGSNFTLKIRSTKLEDSAMYFCASSDYRRDGYTFGSGTRLTVV.

The chain has TRBV13 and TRBJ2-7, with 13 bases fitting TRBD2. The V segment lost 5 bases and the J segment 2 bases; nucleotides outside the gene matches: 9. Germline lookup yields CDR1 PRHDT and CDR2 FYEKMQ (reference sequence). There are 17 residues in the CDR3. This chain's CDR3 is CASSTGLAGEVPYEQYF. CDR3 nucleotides: TGTGCCAGCAGCACCGGACTAGCGGGAGAAGTTCCCTACGAGCAGTACTTC.

This clone has only one observation. The genes are TRBV6-1 and TRBJ2-1; TRBD2 aligns across 9 bases. The CDR3 sequence is 16 residues long. CDR1 and CDR2 from the germline V gene are MNHNS and SASEGT. The ends lost 0 bases at V and 6 bases at J; junction bases unmatched: 6. Here the CDR3 reads CASSEAFAGGVNEQFF. CDR3 coding DNA: TGTGCCAGCAGTGAAGCCTTCGCGGGAGGGGTCAATGAGCAGTTCTTC.

The chain combines TRBV7-8 with TRBJ2-3; 11 positions match TRBD2. The CDR3 runs to 17 residues. Trimming at V came to 1 base and at J to 6 bases, leaving 9 bases not matched to a gene. The germline V gene encodes CDR1 SGHVS and CDR2 FQNEAQ. CDR3 in DNA: TGTGCCAGCAGCTTAGAATCGCTAGCGGGAGGAGGGGATACGCAGTATTTT. This codes for CASSLESLAGGGDTQYF.

The V gene is TRBV30, the J gene TRBJ2-2, with TRBD2 identical over 10 bases. Trimming removed 4 bases from V and 6 bases from J; junction bases left unmatched: 2. This CDR3 has 13 residues. Germline loops: CDR1 GTSNPN, CDR2 SVGIG (reference sequence). CDR3 DNA: TGTGCCTGGACTAGCGGGAGAGCCGGGGAGCTGTTTTTT. It translates to CAWTSGRAGELFF.

V and J are TRBV27 and TRBJ2-3, with D possibly being TRBD2 (6 bases). This CDR3 contains 16 residues. V was shortened by 4 bases and J by 1 base, with 15 bases between the two germline ends. Looked up from germline, CDR1 is MNHEY and CDR2 is SMNVEV (reference sequence). In DNA form, the CDR3 reads TGTGCCAGCAGTTCGCTGGAGGGTGCAGGCACAGATACGCAGTATTTT. As protein: CASSSLEGAGTDTQYF.

The chain employs TRBV27 and TRBJ1-5; D is ambiguous. Trimming stripped 6 bases from V and 0 bases from J, with 12 bases between. Germline CDR1 is MNHEY and CDR2 is SMNVEV (reference sequence). The CDR3 loop spans 15 amino acids. CDR3 nucleotide sequence: TGTGCCAGCAGACCCACAGTGACTAGCAATCAGCCCCAGCATTTT. This translates into CASRPTVTSNQPQHF.

The chain recombines TRBV4-1 with TRBJ1-1, with D perhaps matching TRBD1 (6 bases). This CDR3 is 14 amino acids long. Germline V lookup: CDR1 MGHRA, CDR2 YSYEKL. Trimming stripped 3 bases from V and 4 bases from J, with 12 bases between. DNA for the CDR3: TGCGCCAGCAGCCACCGTGACAGGCGCACTGAAGCTTTCTTT. It codes for CASSHRDRRTEAFF.

The chain combines TRBV5-1 with TRBJ2-5; D might be TRBD2 (5 bases). Germline V lookup: CDR1 SGHRS, CDR2 YFSETQ. There are 13 residues in the CDR3. Trimming took off 5 bases at V and 3 bases at J, with 11 bases between the two ends. The CDR3 sequence is CASRAGPEETQYF. CDR3 DNA: TGCGCCAGCAGGGCGGGTCCAGAAGAGACCCAGTACTTC.

This sequence joins TRBV27 and TRBJ2-2; D is possibly TRBD2 (6 bases). Trimming took off 6 bases at V and 4 bases at J, with 18 bases between the two ends. Germline assignment: CDR1 MNHEY and CDR2 SMNVEV (reference sequence). This CDR3 is 16 amino acids long. This CDR3 reads CASSLVSEAGTGELFF. CDR3 DNA sequence: TGTGCCAGCAGCCTCGTTTCCGAAGCGGGCACCGGGGAGCTGTTTTTT.

The chain is built from TRBV5-5 and TRBJ2-7, with D perhaps TRBD1 (6 bases). CDR1 and CDR2 (germline): SGHKS, YYEKEE (reference sequence). V lost 4 bases and J 2 bases, leaving 13 bases between the germline ends. This CDR3 is built from 14 residues. The CDR3 loop reads CASSAPGQAYEQYF. DNA of the CDR3: TGTGCCAGCAGCGCCCCGGGACAAGCCTACGAGCAGTACTTC.

V and J are TRBV27 and TRBJ2-7; 11 bases align to TRBD2. The CDR3 extends over 17 amino acids. Germline assignment: CDR1 MNHEY and CDR2 SMNVEV (reference sequence). The trim removed 6 bases at V and 6 bases at J, leaving 16 bases unmatched. CDR3 sequence: CASSLIAGGPSVGEQYF. CDR3 sequence (DNA): TGTGCCAGCAGCCTAATAGCGGGAGGGCCCTCAGTAGGCGAGCAGTACTTC.